What follows are 6 T cell receptor beta chains derived from one specimen sequenced in a study of OX40 agonist ivuxolimab in advanced cancers. The library relied on the immunoSEQ multiplex PCR assay. TCRdb obtained this table from immuneACCESS and retained in-frame rearrangements with V and J assigned. These tables miss some clones; where compared with another copy, unresolved V genes account for less than half of the shortfall, and the remainder is unexplained. This sample has tens of thousands of clones in its table, and 89% of those were observed once. Roughly 12% of the sample belongs to the ten largest clones. The starting material was CD4+ or CD8+ T cells sorted from blood, obtained in a trial of the OX40 agonist ivuxolimab. The receptor set was obtained from an adult with an advanced solid tumor such as melanoma, head and neck, liver or kidney cancer.

The chain carries TRBV28 and TRBJ1-5, with TRBD1 as a possible D gene (6 bases). Germline CDR1 MDHEN, CDR2 SYDVKM. The length of the CDR3 is 15 residues. V dropped 5 bases and J dropped 0 bases, with 11 bases sitting between them. Here the CDR3 DNA reads TGTGCCAGCAGTCTTGAGGGGGGTAGCAATCAGCCCCAGCATTTT. This codes for CASSLEGGSNQPQHF.

The rearrangement links TRBV2 to TRBJ1-1; D remains unclear. CDR1 is SNHLY and CDR2 is FYNNEI in the germline V gene. There are 13 residues in the CDR3. V lost 6 bases to trimming and J lost 3 bases, with 11 bases between them. CDR3 nucleotide sequence: TGTGCCAGCAGCTCAGGCCTAGACACTGAAGCTTTCTTT. Its translation: CASSSGLDTEAFF.

The rearrangement links TRBV2 to TRBJ2-2; 10 bases agree with TRBD2. This CDR3 has 18 residues. V trimming: 1 base; J trimming: 6 bases; junction bases outside the gene matches: 11. Germline V gene lookup returns CDR1 SNHLY and CDR2 FYNNEI. The CDR3: CASSEEGSGRRAAGELFF. CDR3 coding DNA: TGTGCCAGCAGTGAAGAGGGTAGCGGGAGGAGGGCGGCCGGGGAGCTGTTTTTT.

The chain joins TRBV27 to TRBJ2-7; tentative D call: TRBD1 (6 bases). This CDR3 has 13 residues. The germline gives CDR1 MNHEY, CDR2 SMNVEV (reference sequence). Between the trimmed V and J ends, which lost 4 bases and 1 base, there was a span of 8 bases. In DNA, the CDR3 is TGTGCCAGCAGTTGGGACATATCCTACGAGCAGTACTTC. Its protein product is CASSWDISYEQYF.

The V gene is TRBV14, the J gene TRBJ2-5; TRBD1 might be the D (6 bases). CDR1 is SGHDN, CDR2 FVKESK, per germline. Trimming removed 4 bases from V and 4 bases from J, with 19 bases in between. The CDR3 length is 16 residues. The CDR3 sequence is CASSPTPGTWGETQYF. The CDR3 region has the DNA TGTGCCAGCAGCCCTACCCCCGGGACATGGGGAGAGACCCAGTACTTC.

The CDR3 loop reads CASSQESVNEQFF. DNA of the CDR3: TGCGCCAGCAGCCAAGAGTCGGTTAACGAGCAGTTCTTC. The rearrangement uses TRBV4-1 and TRBJ2-1, with unresolved D. Trimming pared 0 bases from V and 10 bases from J, leaving 10 bases between. From germline, CDR1 is MGHRA and CDR2 YSYEKL. This CDR3 contains 13 residues.